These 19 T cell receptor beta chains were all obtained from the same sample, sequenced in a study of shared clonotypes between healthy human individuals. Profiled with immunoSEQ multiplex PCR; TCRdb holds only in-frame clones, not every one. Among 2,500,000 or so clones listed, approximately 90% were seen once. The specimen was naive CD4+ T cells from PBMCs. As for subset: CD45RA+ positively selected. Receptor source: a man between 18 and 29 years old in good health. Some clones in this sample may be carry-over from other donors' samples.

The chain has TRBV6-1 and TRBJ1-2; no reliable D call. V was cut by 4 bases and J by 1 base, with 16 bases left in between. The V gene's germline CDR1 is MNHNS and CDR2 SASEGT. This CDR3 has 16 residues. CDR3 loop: CASSGRAEEFNYGYTF. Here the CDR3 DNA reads TGTGCCAGCAGTGGTCGTGCCGAGGAGTTTAACTATGGCTACACCTTC.

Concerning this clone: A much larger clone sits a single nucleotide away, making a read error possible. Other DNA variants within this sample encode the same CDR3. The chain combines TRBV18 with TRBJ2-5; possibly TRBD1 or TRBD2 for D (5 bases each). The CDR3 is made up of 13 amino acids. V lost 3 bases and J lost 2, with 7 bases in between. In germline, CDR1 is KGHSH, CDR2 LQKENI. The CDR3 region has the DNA TGTGCCAGCTCACCGGGACGGCAAGAGACCCAGTACTTC. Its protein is CASSPGRQETQYF.

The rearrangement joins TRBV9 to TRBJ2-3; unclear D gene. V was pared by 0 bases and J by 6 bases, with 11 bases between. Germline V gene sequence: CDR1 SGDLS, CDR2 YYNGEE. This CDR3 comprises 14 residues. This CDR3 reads CASSVEVRTDTQYF. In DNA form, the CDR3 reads TGTGCCAGCAGCGTAGAAGTGAGAACCGATACGCAGTATTTT.

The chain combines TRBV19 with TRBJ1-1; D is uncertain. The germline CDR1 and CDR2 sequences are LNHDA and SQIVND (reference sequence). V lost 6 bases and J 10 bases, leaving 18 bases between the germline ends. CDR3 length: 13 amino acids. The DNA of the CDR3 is TGTGCCAGTAGCACTTTCCGTTCCGGCGCAGCTTTCTTT. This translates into CASSTFRSGAAFF.

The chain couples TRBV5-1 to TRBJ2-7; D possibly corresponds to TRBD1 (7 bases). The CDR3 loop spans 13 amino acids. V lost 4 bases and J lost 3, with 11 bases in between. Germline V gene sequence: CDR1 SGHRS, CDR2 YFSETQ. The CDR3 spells CASSGGTDYEQYF. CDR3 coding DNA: TGCGCCAGCAGCGGCGGGACAGACTACGAGCAGTACTTC.

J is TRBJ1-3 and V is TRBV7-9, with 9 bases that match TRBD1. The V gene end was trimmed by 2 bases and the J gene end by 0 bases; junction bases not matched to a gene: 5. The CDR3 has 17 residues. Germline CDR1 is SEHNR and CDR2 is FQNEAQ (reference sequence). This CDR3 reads CASSLSGQGNSGNTIYF. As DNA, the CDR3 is TGTGCCAGCAGCTTAAGCGGACAGGGGAACTCTGGAAACACCATATATTTT.

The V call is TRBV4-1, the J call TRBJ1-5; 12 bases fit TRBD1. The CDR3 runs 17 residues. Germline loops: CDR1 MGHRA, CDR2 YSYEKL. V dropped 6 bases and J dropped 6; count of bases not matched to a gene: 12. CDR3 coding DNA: TGCGCCAGCAGTCGTTCTACCGGGACAGGGGGCACTCAGCCCCAGCATTTT. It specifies CASSRSTGTGGTQPQHF.

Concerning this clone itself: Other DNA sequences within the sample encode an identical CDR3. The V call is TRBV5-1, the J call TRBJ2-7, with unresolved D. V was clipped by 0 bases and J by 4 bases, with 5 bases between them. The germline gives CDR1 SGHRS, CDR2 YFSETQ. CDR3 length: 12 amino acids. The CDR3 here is CASSLDRYEQYF. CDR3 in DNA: TGCGCCAGCAGCTTGGATCGGTACGAGCAGTACTTC.

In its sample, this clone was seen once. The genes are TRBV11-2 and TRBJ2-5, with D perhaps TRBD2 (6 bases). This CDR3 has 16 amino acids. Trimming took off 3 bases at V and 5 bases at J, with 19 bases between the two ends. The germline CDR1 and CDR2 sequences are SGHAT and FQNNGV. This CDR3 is CASSFLTAGIGETQYF. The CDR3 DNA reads TGTGCCAGCAGCTTTCTTACGGCGGGAATAGGGGAGACCCAGTACTTC.

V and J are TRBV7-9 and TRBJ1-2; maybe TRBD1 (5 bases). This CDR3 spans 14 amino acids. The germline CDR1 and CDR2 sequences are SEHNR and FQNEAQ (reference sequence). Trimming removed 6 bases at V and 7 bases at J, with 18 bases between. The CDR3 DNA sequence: TGTGCCAGCAGGGGCGTGGGGCGTGCGGTTGGCTACACCTTC. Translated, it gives CASRGVGRAVGYTF.

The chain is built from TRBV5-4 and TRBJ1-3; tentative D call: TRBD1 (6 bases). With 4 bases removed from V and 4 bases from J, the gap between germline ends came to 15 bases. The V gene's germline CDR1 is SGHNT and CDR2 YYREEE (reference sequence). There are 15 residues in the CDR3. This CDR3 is CASSREAGVGNTIYF. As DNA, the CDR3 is TGTGCCAGCAGCCGGGAGGCAGGGGTAGGAAACACCATATATTTT.

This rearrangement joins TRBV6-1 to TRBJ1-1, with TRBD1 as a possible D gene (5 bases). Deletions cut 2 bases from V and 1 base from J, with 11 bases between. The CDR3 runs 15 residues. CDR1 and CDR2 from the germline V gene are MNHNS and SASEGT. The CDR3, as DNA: TGTGCCAGCAGTGAAATCCAAACAGGGAACACTGAAGCTTTCTTT. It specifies CASSEIQTGNTEAFF.

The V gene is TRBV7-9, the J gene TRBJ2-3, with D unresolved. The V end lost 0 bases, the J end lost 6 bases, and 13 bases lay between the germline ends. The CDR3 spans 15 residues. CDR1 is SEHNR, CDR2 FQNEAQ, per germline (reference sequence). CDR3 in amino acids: CASSLAHPQSDTQYF. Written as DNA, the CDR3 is TGTGCCAGCAGCTTAGCGCATCCCCAGTCCGATACGCAGTATTTT. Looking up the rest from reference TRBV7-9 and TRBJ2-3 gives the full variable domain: DTGVSQNPRHKITKRGQNVTFRCDPISEHNRLYWYRQTLGQGPEFLTYFQNEAQLEKSRLLSDRFSAERPKGSFSTLEIQRTEQGDSAMYLCASSLAHPQSDTQYFGPGTRLTVL.

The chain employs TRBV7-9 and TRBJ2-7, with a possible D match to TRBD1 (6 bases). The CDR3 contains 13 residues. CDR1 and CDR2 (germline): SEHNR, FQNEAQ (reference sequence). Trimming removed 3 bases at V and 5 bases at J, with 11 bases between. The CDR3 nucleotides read TGTGCCAGCAGCTTGGGCAGGGGCAACGAGCAGTACTTC. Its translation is CASSLGRGNEQYF.

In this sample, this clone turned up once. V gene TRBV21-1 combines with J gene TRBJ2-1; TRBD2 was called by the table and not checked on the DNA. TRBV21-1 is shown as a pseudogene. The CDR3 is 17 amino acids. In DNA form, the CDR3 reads TGTGCCAGCAGCAAAGTGGCTCCAAGGAGCTCCTACAATGAGCAGTTCTTC. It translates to CASSKVAPRSSYNEQFF.

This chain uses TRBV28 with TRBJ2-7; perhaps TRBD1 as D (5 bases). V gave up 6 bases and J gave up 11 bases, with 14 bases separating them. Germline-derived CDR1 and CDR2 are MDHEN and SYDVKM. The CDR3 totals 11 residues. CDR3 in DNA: TGTGCCAGCAGCTTACACAGGTCGAAGTACTTC. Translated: CASSLHRSKYF. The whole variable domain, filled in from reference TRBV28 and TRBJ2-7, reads DVKVTQSSRYLVKRTGEKVFLECVQDMDHENMFWYRQDPGLGLRLIYFSYDVKMKEKGDIPEGYSVSREKKERFSLILESASTNQTSMYLCASSLHRSKYFGPGTRLTVT.

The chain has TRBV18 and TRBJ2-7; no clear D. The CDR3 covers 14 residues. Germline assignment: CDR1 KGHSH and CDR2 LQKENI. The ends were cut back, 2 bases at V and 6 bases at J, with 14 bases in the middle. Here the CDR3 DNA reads TGTGCCAGCTCACCAGTAAAGGTCCCGACCGAGCAGTACTTC. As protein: CASSPVKVPTEQYF.

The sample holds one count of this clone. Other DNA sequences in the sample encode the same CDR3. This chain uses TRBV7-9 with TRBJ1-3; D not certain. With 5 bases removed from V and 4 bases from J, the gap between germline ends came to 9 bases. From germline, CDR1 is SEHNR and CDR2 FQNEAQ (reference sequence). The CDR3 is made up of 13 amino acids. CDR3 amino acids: CASSLLGGNTIYF. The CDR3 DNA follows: TGTGCCAGCAGCCTGCTTGGGGGAAACACCATATATTTT. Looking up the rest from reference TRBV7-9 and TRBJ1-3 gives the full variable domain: DTGVSQNPRHKITKRGQNVTFRCDPISEHNRLYWYRQTLGQGPEFLTYFQNEAQLEKSRLLSDRFSAERPKGSFSTLEIQRTEQGDSAMYLCASSLLGGNTIYFGEGSWLTVV.

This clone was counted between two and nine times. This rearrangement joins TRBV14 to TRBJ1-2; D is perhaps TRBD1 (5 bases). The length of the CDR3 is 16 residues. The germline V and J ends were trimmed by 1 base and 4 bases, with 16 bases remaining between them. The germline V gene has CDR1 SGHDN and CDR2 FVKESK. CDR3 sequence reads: CASSQVGPGASYGYTF. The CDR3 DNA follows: TGTGCCAGCAGCCAAGTGGGGCCTGGGGCTTCCTATGGCTACACCTTC.